These 28 T cell receptor beta chains share one sample of origin, sequenced in a study of cytomegalovirus exposure and HLA in healthy donors. TCRdb's table, derived via immunoSEQ multiplex PCR, lists solely in-frame clones and lacks some. Of about 55,000 clones listed, 75% to 95% are singletons. Sequenced material: PBMCs. These receptor sequences come from a man younger than 35 in good health and CMV-seronegative.

The chain recombines TRBV28 with TRBJ2-7; perhaps TRBD2 as D (5 bases). This CDR3 is built from 13 residues. The germline V gene has CDR1 MDHEN and CDR2 SYDVKM. V lost 2 bases and J 3 bases, leaving 8 bases between the germline ends. In nucleotides, the CDR3 is TGTGCCAGCAGTTTACTTGGAGGCTACGAGCAGTACTTC. Translated: CASSLLGGYEQYF. Complete variable domain (other parts from reference TRBV28 and TRBJ2-7): DVKVTQSSRYLVKRTGEKVFLECVQDMDHENMFWYRQDPGLGLRLIYFSYDVKMKEKGDIPEGYSVSREKKERFSLILESASTNQTSMYLCASSLLGGYEQYFGPGTRLTVT.

The table lists this clone with a few counts. The genes are TRBV7-2 and TRBJ2-7; D may be TRBD1 (6 bases). Germline-derived CDR1 and CDR2 are SGHTA and FQGNSA. The V end was cut by 3 bases, the J end by 2 bases, with 14 bases between. The CDR3 has 15 amino acids. The CDR3 coding sequence is TGTGCCAGCAGCTTGGGAGCTGGGGGCCCCTACGAGCAGTACTTC. This sequence encodes CASSLGAGGPYEQYF. The full variable domain, its missing parts supplied by reference TRBV7-2 and TRBJ2-7, is GAGVSQSPSNKVTEKGKDVELRCDPISGHTALYWYRQSLGQGLEFLIYFQGNSAPDKSGLPSDRFSAERTGGSVSTLTIQRTQQEDSAVYLCASSLGAGGPYEQYFGPGTRLTVT.

V is TRBV7-2 and J is TRBJ2-7; 7 nucleotides match TRBD2. CDR3 size: 15 residues. V was pared by 5 bases and J by 3 bases, with 10 bases of the junction left unmatched. From germline, CDR1 is SGHTA and CDR2 FQGNSA. DNA for the CDR3: TGTGCCAGCAGCCCGCTGACTAGCCGAGTCTACGAGCAGTACTTC. This translates into CASSPLTSRVYEQYF.

The genes are TRBV7-9 and TRBJ2-5; 12 bases map to TRBD2. Germline V gene sequence: CDR1 SEHNR, CDR2 FQNEAQ (reference sequence). The CDR3 extends over 16 amino acids. J was trimmed by 6 bases and V by 0 bases; bases with no gene match: 5. CDR3 nucleotide sequence: TGTGCCAGCAGCTTAGCGACTAGCGGGAGAGGAAAGACCCAGTACTTC. The encoded protein is CASSLATSGRGKTQYF.

The genes are TRBV29-1 and TRBJ2-3, with 15 bases identical to TRBD2. The CDR3 runs to 15 residues. In germline, CDR1 is SQVTM, CDR2 ANQGSEA. V lost 5 bases to trimming and J lost 3 bases; unmatched junction nucleotides: 3. The CDR3 spells CSVRTSGRGTDTQYF. CDR3 bases: TGCAGCGTTCGGACTAGCGGGAGGGGAACAGATACGCAGTATTTT.

The chain links TRBV5-1 to TRBJ2-2; no firm D call. Germline CDR1 is SGHRS and CDR2 is YFSETQ. Trimming removed 2 bases from V and 8 bases from J, with 7 bases in between. The CDR3 totals 12 residues. The CDR3 DNA is TGCGCCAGCAGCTTACGTAGTGGGGAGCTGTTTTTT. This gives the protein CASSLRSGELFF. Full variable domain (outside the CDR3, taken from reference TRBV5-1 and TRBJ2-2): KAGVTQTPRYLIKTRGQQVTLSCSPISGHRSVSWYQQTPGQGLQFLFEYFSETQRNKGNFPGRFSGRQFSNSRSEMNVSTLELGDSALYLCASSLRSGELFFGEGSRLTVL.

This clone showed up just once. The rearrangement uses TRBV5-4 and TRBJ2-1, with D possibly being TRBD2 (6 bases). Germline V lookup: CDR1 SGHNT, CDR2 YYREEE (reference sequence). The CDR3 is 13 amino acids. Trimming cost V 0 bases and J 9 bases, with 10 bases left between them. CDR3 nucleotide sequence: TGTGCCAGCAGCTTGGGACTAGGGGCTGAGCAGTTCTTC. This codes for CASSLGLGAEQFF.

Only one count was recorded for this clone. V usage is TRBV4-1 and J usage is TRBJ2-1; 14 bases match TRBD2. The length of the CDR3 is 17 residues. J lost 8 bases, V lost 4 bases, and 10 bases had no gene match. The germline gives CDR1 MGHRA, CDR2 YSYEKL. The CDR3 region is CASSPTSGRAVVDEQFF. The CDR3 coding sequence is TGCGCCAGCAGCCCGACTAGCGGGAGGGCCGTGGTTGATGAGCAGTTCTTC.

This clone was seen a single time. This rearrangement joins TRBV28 to TRBJ1-2; perhaps TRBD1 as D (5 bases). V dropped 4 bases and J dropped 2 bases, with 5 bases sitting between them. This CDR3 contains 12 residues. CDR1 MDHEN and CDR2 SYDVKM come from the germline V gene. The CDR3 DNA reads TGTGCCAGCAGTTCAGGGAACTATGGCTACACCTTC. Protein: CASSSGNYGYTF.

The V call is TRBV6-8, the J call TRBJ2-3, with a tentative D call TRBD1 (5 bases). This CDR3 has 15 residues. Germline-derived CDR1 and CDR2 are MNHGY and SAAAGT. The V end lost 5 bases, the J end lost 3 bases, and 15 bases lay between the germline ends. CDR3 nucleotides: TGTGCCAGCAGTGAAGGGCAGGGTGCAACAGATACGCAGTATTTT. It yields the protein CASSEGQGATDTQYF.

The chain is built from TRBV28 and TRBJ1-1, with TRBD1 matching 7 bases. The CDR3 length is 14 residues. V shed 6 bases, J shed 0 bases, and the junction held 4 bases outside the gene matches. Germline CDR1 MDHEN, CDR2 SYDVKM. CDR3 amino acids: CASRPGQLNTEAFF. DNA of the CDR3: TGTGCCAGCAGGCCGGGACAGCTGAACACTGAAGCTTTCTTT. Using reference TRBV28 and TRBJ1-1 for the parts outside the CDR3, the full variable domain is DVKVTQSSRYLVKRTGEKVFLECVQDMDHENMFWYRQDPGLGLRLIYFSYDVKMKEKGDIPEGYSVSREKKERFSLILESASTNQTSMYLCASRPGQLNTEAFFGQGTRLTVV.

The CDR3 DNA reads TGTGCCAGCAGTGAACGGACAAATAGCAATCAGCCCCAGCATTTT. Encoded protein: CASSERTNSNQPQHF. V is TRBV6-1 and J is TRBJ1-5, with D maybe TRBD1 (5 bases). This CDR3 has 15 amino acids. Per germline, CDR1 MNHNS and CDR2 SASEGT. V was clipped by 2 bases and J by 0 bases, with 8 bases between them.

The chain is built from TRBV5-1 and TRBJ2-6; 8 nucleotides agree with TRBD1. The CDR3 extends over 19 amino acids. Germline trimming cut 4 bases from V and 0 bases from J; bases unmatched to any gene: 12. Germline lookup yields CDR1 SGHRS and CDR2 YFSETQ. The CDR3 loop is CASSPMGQVVLSGANVLTF. In nucleotides, the CDR3 is TGCGCCAGCAGCCCTATGGGACAGGTGGTACTCTCTGGGGCCAACGTCCTGACTTTC.

The CDR3 loop is CASSLDSTSGGNNEQFF. In nucleotides, the CDR3 is TGTGCCAGCAGCTTAGATTCTACTAGCGGGGGTAACAATGAGCAGTTCTTC. V gene TRBV11-3 combines with J gene TRBJ2-1, with TRBD2 identical over 11 bases. Germline V gives CDR1 SGHNT, CDR2 YENEEA. V lost 0 bases to trimming and J lost 5 bases; unmatched junction nucleotides: 6. This CDR3 region has 17 residues.

The gene calls are TRBV2 and TRBJ2-5, with D tentatively TRBD2 (5 bases). Germline loops: CDR1 SNHLY, CDR2 FYNNEI. V was clipped by 9 bases and J by 2 bases, with 7 bases between them. CDR3 length: 11 residues. The CDR3 region is CASREQETQYF. The CDR3 DNA follows: TGTGCCAGTAGGGAGCAAGAGACCCAGTACTTC.

The CDR3 is CASTSSDSLSGNTIYF. The CDR3 coding sequence is TGTGCCAGCACCTCCAGCGACAGCCTCTCTGGAAACACCATATATTTT. The V gene is TRBV6-6, the J gene TRBJ1-3; tentative D call: TRBD1 (5 bases). The CDR3 spans 16 residues. V lost 7 bases and J 0 bases, leaving 16 bases between the germline ends. Germline CDR1 and CDR2: MNHNY and SVGAGI (reference sequence).

The chain employs TRBV27 and TRBJ1-5; no definite D call. Looked up from germline, CDR1 is MNHEY and CDR2 is SMNVEV (reference sequence). The CDR3 runs to 14 residues. V lost 6 bases to trimming and J lost 7 bases, with 16 bases between them. The CDR3 loop is CASSVGGPRQPQHF. The CDR3 DNA sequence: TGTGCCAGCAGCGTGGGCGGGCCACGACAGCCCCAGCATTTT.

This clone was counted a few times. The chain uses TRBV4-2 and TRBJ1-5; possible D gene TRBD1, 6 bases. CDR1 LGHNA and CDR2 YNFKEQ come from the germline V gene. The CDR3 consists of 16 residues. V was trimmed by 0 bases and J by 6 bases, leaving 15 bases between them. The CDR3 DNA reads TGTGCCAGCAGCCAAGAAATGAACAGGGTAGGTCAGCCCCAGCATTTT. It translates to CASSQEMNRVGQPQHF.

This clone was recorded once. The V call is TRBV6-1, the J call TRBJ1-1; possibly TRBD1 for D (5 bases). CDR3 length: 13 residues. The germline CDR1 and CDR2 sequences are MNHNS and SASEGT. The V and J ends lost 5 bases and 1 base respectively, with 8 bases between them. CDR3 in amino acids: CASSSDRNTEAFF. DNA for the CDR3: TGTGCCAGCAGTTCCGACAGGAACACTGAAGCTTTCTTT.

This chain connects TRBV9 to TRBJ2-2, with D perhaps matching TRBD2 (5 bases). There are 13 residues in the CDR3. V was pared by 3 bases and J by 4 bases, with 7 bases between. Germline V gives CDR1 SGDLS, CDR2 YYNGEE. CDR3 in amino acids: CASSASGTGELFF. The CDR3 DNA reads TGTGCCAGCAGCGCAAGCGGCACCGGGGAGCTGTTTTTT.

The genes are TRBV2 and TRBJ2-7; D unclear. The CDR3 is 12 residues long. V was clipped by 7 bases and J by 3 bases, with 10 bases between them. Germline CDR1 is SNHLY and CDR2 is FYNNEI. The CDR3 loop reads CASTATGYEQYF. The CDR3, as DNA: TGTGCCAGCACAGCGACTGGCTACGAGCAGTACTTC.

The chain uses TRBV6-1 and TRBJ2-7, with 8 bases identical to TRBD2. This CDR3 has 14 amino acids. CDR1 is MNHNS and CDR2 is SASEGT in the germline V gene. Germline trimming cut 6 bases from V and 4 bases from J; bases unmatched to any gene: 8. CDR3 coding DNA: TGTGCCAGCAGAGGCGGGAGGAATCAGTACGAGCAGTACTTC. Protein sequence: CASRGGRNQYEQYF.

This chain uses TRBV11-2 with TRBJ2-1; the match to TRBD1 covers 8 bases. From germline, CDR1 is SGHAT and CDR2 FQNNGV. V gave up 5 bases and J gave up 6 bases; unmatched junction bases: 9. This CDR3 is 15 amino acids long. Here the CDR3 DNA reads TGTGCCAGCAGCCTAGGAACAGGGGGGTTCAATGAGCAGTTCTTC. Amino acid sequence: CASSLGTGGFNEQFF. Based on the CDR3 plus reference TRBV11-2 and TRBJ2-1, the full variable domain is EAGVAQSPRYKIIEKRQSVAFWCNPISGHATLYWYQQILGQGPKLLIQFQNNGVVDDSQLPKDRFSAERLKGVDSTLKIQPAKLEDSAVYLCASSLGTGGFNEQFFGPGTRLTVL.

The chain carries TRBV4-1 and TRBJ2-7, with D possibly being TRBD2 (5 bases). There are 15 residues in the CDR3. Deletions cut 0 bases from V and 2 bases from J, with 11 bases between. Germline V gene data show CDR1 as MGHRA and CDR2 as YSYEKL. CDR3 sequence: CASSQEDWRTYEQYF. For the CDR3, the DNA is TGCGCCAGCAGCCAAGAGGACTGGCGAACCTACGAGCAGTACTTC.

This clone came up once. The rearrangement links TRBV6-5 to TRBJ1-2; no clear D. The CDR3 totals 12 residues. Trimming left V 6 bases short and J 0 bases short, with 5 bases between. Per the germline V gene, CDR1 is MNHEY and CDR2 is SVGAGI. CDR3 sequence: CASSYANYGYTF. CDR3 sequence (DNA): TGTGCCAGCAGCTATGCTAACTATGGCTACACCTTC.

This chain uses TRBV15 with TRBJ1-1; tentative D call: TRBD1 (5 bases). The CDR3 totals 14 residues. Germline V gene lookup returns CDR1 LNHNV and CDR2 YYDKDF (reference sequence). V was cut by 1 base and J by 2 bases, with 8 bases left in between. DNA of the CDR3: TGTGCCACCAGCAGAGGACAGATTAACACTGAAGCTTTCTTT. It encodes CATSRGQINTEAFF.

V and J are TRBV5-4 and TRBJ2-7, with TRBD1 matching 7 bases. Per germline, CDR1 SGHNT and CDR2 YYREEE (reference sequence). The CDR3 runs to 14 residues. Trimming at V came to 0 bases and at J to 5 bases, leaving 5 bases not matched to a gene. The CDR3 DNA follows: TGTGCCAGCAGCTTGGGGACAGGATCCCACGAGCAGTACTTC. Protein sequence: CASSLGTGSHEQYF.

This chain uses TRBV4-2 with TRBJ2-5, with D perhaps TRBD2 (6 bases). CDR3 length: 15 amino acids. Trimming removed 0 bases from V and 4 bases from J, with 12 bases in between. The germline CDR1 and CDR2 sequences are LGHNA and YNFKEQ. CDR3 in DNA: TGTGCCAGCAGCCAAGACGTAGGGCGGGGAGAGACCCAGTACTTC. Its protein is CASSQDVGRGETQYF.